A selection of T cell receptor beta chains follows, all from one sample in a study of T cell repertoires in cytomegalovirus infection. TCRdb processed the reads anew with MiXCR; each CDR3 protein has one entry. The sample has about 450,000 distinct CDR3 sequences, roughly 31% seen once; the top ten hold around 15%. The sample consisted of PBMCs. Receptor source: a human donor in good health (CMV status not recorded). Some clones in this sample may be carry-over from other donors' samples. CDR3s include the opening cysteine and the closing phenylalanine or tryptophan. A D gene is named only where the DNA matches it firmly. A row's size may be missing; if present it is once, few, many or a size class.

clone_size j_call d_call v_call cdr3_nt cdr3_aa
few TRBJ2-3 TRBD1 TRBV2 TGTGCCAGCAGTGAAGGGGTAGGGACAGGTTATAGCACAGATACGCAGTATTTT CASSEGVGTGYSTDTQYF
. TRBJ2-7 TRBD1 TRBV6-5 TGTGCCAGCAGTCTCAGGACAGGTTTTCCTTACGAGCAGTACTTC CASSLRTGFPYEQYF
few TRBJ1-5 . TRBV11-2 TGTGCCAGCAGCTTGGACCGAATGAGGCCCCAGCATTTT CASSLDRMRPQHF
many TRBJ2-5 . TRBV7-2 TGTGCCAGCAGCTTAGGTTGGTCCGGAGGAGAGACCCAGTACTTC CASSLGWSGGETQYF
. TRBJ1-6 TRBD1 TRBV18 TGTGCCAGCTCACCCGACAGGGAGGTATGGACTTCACCCCTCCACTTT CASSPDREVWTSPLHF
many TRBJ1-6 . TRBV6-5 TGTGCCAGCAGTTACTCGAACAGGAATAATTCACCCCTCCACTTT CASSYSNRNNSPLHF
many TRBJ2-4 . TRBV27 TGTGCCAGCGCCATACTCGGACTAACAAACATTCAGTACTTC CASAILGLTNIQYF
few TRBJ2-1 TRBD2 TRBV19 TGTGCCAGTAGTAGGACTAGCAATGAGCAGTTCTTC CASSRTSNEQFF
many TRBJ2-1 . TRBV6-2/TRBV6-3 TGTGCCAGCAGTTACACCGCAGGACAGAGCTCCTACAATGAGCAGTTCTTC CASSYTAGQSSYNEQFF
. TRBJ2-5 . TRBV20-1 TGCAGTGCCACCTATCGACTAGGGAAAGAGACCCAGTACTTC CSATYRLGKETQYF
few TRBJ2-5 . TRBV20-1 TGCAGTGCTCGTTCCCAAGAGACCCAGTACTTC CSARSQETQYF
. TRBJ1-5 . TRBV2 TGTGCCAGCAGTGAAGTACAGGGAAGCAATCAGCCCCCGCATTTT CASSEVQGSNQPPHF
many TRBJ2-2 TRBD2 TRBV7-2 TGTGCCAGCAGCTCGAGCGGGGGGAACACCGGGGAGCTGTTTTTT CASSSSGGNTGELFF
many TRBJ2-3 . TRBV6-1 TGTGCCAGCGTCAGCGGCCGCACAGATACGCAGTATTTT CASVSGRTDTQYF
few TRBJ2-6 . TRBV27 TGTGCCAGCAGTCCGGGGACCTCCCCCGTCCTGACTTTC CASSPGTSPVLTF
. TRBJ2-2 . TRBV7-9 TGTGCCAGCAGCTCGGATACCCACACCGGGGAGCTGTTTTTT CASSSDTHTGELFF
. TRBJ2-1 . TRBV2 TGTGCCAGCAGAGATTCTCATAAGCAGTTCTTC CASRDSHKQFF
. TRBJ1-1 . TRBV12-3/TRBV12-4 TGTGCCAGCAGTCCAGCGGGGTTTGAAGCTTTCTTT CASSPAGFEAFF